These T cell receptor beta chains were read from a single sample in a study of early T cells in non-severe SARS-CoV-2 infection. TCRdb reprocessed the 5' RACE reads via MiXCR and lists one record per CDR3 protein. The data contain 25,000 or so distinct CDR3 sequences, around 3% of them seen just once; the ten biggest clones take up roughly 0.7%. Material: whole blood. These TCRs come from an adult who was a healthcare worker with PCR-confirmed SARS-CoV-2 infection or an uninfected control (not recorded which). CDR3s leave out the opening cysteine and the closing phenylalanine or tryptophan. The order of the fields is CDR3 protein, V gene.

AWTGTGILENSPLH	TRBV12-2
ASSEAGGSGNTIY	TRBV6-1
ASSLKGGAPDTQY	TRBV5-1
ASSEVLTGSPLH	TRBV5-1
ASSIVLNSNQPQH	TRBV19
ASSTQGNQPQH	TRBV7-2
AINGGRDSPLH	TRBV10-3
ASSLDKANYGYT	TRBV12-3/TRBV12-4
ATSRGGIATNEKLF	TRBV15
ASSARDTQY	TRBV2
SVFAGGLTQY	TRBV29-1
ASSGTGRSGTEAF	TRBV6-1
ASRGTSGGFEQF	TRBV6-2/TRBV6-3
ASSVDRQPAREQF	TRBV9
ASTGTGGRDTQY	TRBV2
ASSLAPPGLSGELF	TRBV12-3/TRBV12-4
SVEDRRRISGANVLT	TRBV29-1
ASRERGGTDTQY	TRBV6-4
ASSKLSASKNIQY	TRBV21-1
ASTTGGGYNEQF	TRBV27
AGWHDRGYT	TRBV30
ASSRTRTIKGNQPQH	TRBV2
ASTLQTSGFTGELF	TRBV7-2
ASKTGTGGMNTEAF	TRBV7-6
ASAGQGYTGELF	TRBV5-1
ASSQGAGQSNSPLH	TRBV4-2
ASSRDLGGYT	TRBV12-3/TRBV12-4
SVETGTGEPDTQY	TRBV29-1
ASRGGSYNEQF	TRBV27
ASSLGEGGEPQH	TRBV7-2
ARSVLGGGEAF	TRBV30
SGGRSQETQY	TRBV29-1
ASSLWGQDYGYT	TRBV5-1
ASSLEARAIELF	TRBV11-1
ASSLVAGGNSYNEQF	TRBV5-1
ASSLDRGGETQY	TRBV7-8
ASSQDGPGAF	TRBV4-1
ASSQAGGAKNIQY	TRBV3-1
SAKEGLNTEAF	TRBV20-1
ASSPLSSKGLTSSGANVLT	TRBV6-1
ASSLAGGAYQPQH	TRBV5-1
ASSTTGGASPLH	TRBV12-3/TRBV12-4
ASSIGRYSYNEQF	TRBV19
ASSPDRSQETQY	TRBV5-4
ASSITGTGSTEAF	TRBV19
ASRGQGTGELF	TRBV12-3/TRBV12-4
SAREGQGTEAF	TRBV20-1
ASSGQGFGQPQH	TRBV2
ASSIGSGVSNQPQH	TRBV19
ASSFNGYGETQY	TRBV5-5
AWTPPGHDLLGSYGYT	TRBV30
ASSYSRNEKLF	TRBV6-5
ASSKVSRGLAKNIQY	TRBV21-1
ASSSFLGPNEQF	TRBV5-1
ASSSRDRGPRNTIY	TRBV12-3/TRBV12-4
ASSNRADSIGANVLT	TRBV5-1
ASSLVNSFGETQY	TRBV5-1
ASRQGTSQPQH	TRBV6-2/TRBV6-3
ASSRDSSTHEQF	TRBV2
ASSSKVGGLAKNIQY	TRBV7-2